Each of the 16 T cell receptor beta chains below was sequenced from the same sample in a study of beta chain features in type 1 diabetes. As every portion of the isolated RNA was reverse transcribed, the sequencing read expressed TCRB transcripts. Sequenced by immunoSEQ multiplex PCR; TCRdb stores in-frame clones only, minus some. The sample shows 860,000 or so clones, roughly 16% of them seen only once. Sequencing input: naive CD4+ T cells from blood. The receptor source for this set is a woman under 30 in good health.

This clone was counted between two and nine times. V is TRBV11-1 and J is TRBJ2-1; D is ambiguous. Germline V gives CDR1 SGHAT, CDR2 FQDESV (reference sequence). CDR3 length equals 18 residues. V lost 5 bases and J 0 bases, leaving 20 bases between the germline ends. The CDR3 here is CASSPNIGPSSSYNEQFF. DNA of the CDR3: TGTGCCAGCAGCCCCAACATTGGACCCTCCAGCTCCTACAATGAGCAGTTCTTC. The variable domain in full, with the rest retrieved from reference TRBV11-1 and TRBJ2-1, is EAEVAQSPRYKITEKSQAVAFWCDPISGHATLYWYRQILGQGPELLVQFQDESVVDDSQLPKDRFSAERLKGVDSTLKIQPAELGDSAMYLCASSPNIGPSSSYNEQFFGPGTRLTVL.

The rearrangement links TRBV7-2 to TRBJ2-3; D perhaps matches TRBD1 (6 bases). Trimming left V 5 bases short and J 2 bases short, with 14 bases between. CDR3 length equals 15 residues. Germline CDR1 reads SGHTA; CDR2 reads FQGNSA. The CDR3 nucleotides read TGTACCAGCAGCGCCGACAGGTCAGACACAGATACGCAGTATTTT. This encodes CTSSADRSDTDTQYF.

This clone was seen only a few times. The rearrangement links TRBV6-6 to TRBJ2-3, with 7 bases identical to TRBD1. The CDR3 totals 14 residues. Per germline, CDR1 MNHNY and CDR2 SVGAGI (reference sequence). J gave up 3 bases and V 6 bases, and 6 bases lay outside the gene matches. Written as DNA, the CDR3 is TGTGCCAGCAGAATCCGACAGGGAACAGATACGCAGTATTTT. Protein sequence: CASRIRQGTDTQYF.

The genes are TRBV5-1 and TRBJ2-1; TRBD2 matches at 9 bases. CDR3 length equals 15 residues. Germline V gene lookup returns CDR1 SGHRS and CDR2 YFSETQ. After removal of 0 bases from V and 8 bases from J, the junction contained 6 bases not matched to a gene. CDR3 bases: TGCGCCAGCAGCTTGGTCGCCGGGACTAGCTATGAGCAGTTCTTC. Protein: CASSLVAGTSYEQFF.

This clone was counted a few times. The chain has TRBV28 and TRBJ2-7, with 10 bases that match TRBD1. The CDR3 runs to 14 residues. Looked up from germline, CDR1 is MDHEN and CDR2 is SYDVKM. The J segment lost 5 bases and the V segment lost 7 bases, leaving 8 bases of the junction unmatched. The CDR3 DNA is TGTGCCAGCACGCCGGGGACAGGGGCAAACGAGCAGTACTTC. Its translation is CASTPGTGANEQYF.

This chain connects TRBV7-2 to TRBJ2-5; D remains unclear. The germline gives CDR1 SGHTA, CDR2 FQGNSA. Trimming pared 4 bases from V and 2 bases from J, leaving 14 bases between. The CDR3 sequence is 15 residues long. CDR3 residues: CASSYGPEGQETQYF. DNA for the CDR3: TGTGCCAGCAGCTACGGACCAGAAGGGCAAGAGACCCAGTACTTC.

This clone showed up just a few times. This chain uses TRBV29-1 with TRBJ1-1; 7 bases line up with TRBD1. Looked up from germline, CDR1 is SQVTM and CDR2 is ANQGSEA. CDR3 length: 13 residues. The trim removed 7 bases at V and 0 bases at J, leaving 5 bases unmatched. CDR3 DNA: TGCAGCGGCCTGGGACAGCTGAACACTGAAGCTTTCTTT. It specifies CSGLGQLNTEAFF.

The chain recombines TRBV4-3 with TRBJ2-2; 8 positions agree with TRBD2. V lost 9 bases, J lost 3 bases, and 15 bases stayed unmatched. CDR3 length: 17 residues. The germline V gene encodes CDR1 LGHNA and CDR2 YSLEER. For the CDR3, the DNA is TGCGCCAGTGGGGCCGGACTACTAGCGGAACACACCGGGGAGCTGTTTTTT. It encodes CASGAGLLAEHTGELFF.

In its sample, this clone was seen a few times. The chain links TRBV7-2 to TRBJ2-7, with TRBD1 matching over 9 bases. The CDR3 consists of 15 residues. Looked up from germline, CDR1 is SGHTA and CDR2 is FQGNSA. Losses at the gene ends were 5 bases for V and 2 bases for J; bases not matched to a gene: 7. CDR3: CASSPNRDRAYEQYF. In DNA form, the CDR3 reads TGTGCCAGCAGCCCAAACCGGGACAGGGCCTACGAGCAGTACTTC.

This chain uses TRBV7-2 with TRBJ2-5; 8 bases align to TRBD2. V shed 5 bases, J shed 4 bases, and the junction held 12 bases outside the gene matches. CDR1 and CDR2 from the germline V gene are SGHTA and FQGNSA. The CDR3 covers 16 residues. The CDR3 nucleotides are TGTGCCAGCAGCCAGTCAAGCGCGGGAGGCGGAGAGACCCAGTACTTC. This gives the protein CASSQSSAGGGETQYF. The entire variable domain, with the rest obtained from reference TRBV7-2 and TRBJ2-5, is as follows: GAGVSQSPSNKVTEKGKDVELRCDPISGHTALYWYRQSLGQGLEFLIYFQGNSAPDKSGLPSDRFSAERTGGSVSTLTIQRTQQEDSAVYLCASSQSSAGGGETQYFGPGTRLLVL.

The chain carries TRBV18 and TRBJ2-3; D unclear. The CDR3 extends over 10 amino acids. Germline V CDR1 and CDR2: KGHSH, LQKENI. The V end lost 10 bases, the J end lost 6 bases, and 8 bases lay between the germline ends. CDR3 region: CATQGDTQYF. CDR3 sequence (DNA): TGTGCCACCCAAGGGGATACGCAGTATTTT.

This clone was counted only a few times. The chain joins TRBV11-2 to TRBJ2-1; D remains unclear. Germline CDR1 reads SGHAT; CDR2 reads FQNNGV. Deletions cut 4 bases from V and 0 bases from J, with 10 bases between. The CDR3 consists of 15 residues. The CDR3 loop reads CASSSSTDSYNEQFF. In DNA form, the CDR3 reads TGTGCCAGCAGCTCGTCCACGGACTCCTACAATGAGCAGTTCTTC.

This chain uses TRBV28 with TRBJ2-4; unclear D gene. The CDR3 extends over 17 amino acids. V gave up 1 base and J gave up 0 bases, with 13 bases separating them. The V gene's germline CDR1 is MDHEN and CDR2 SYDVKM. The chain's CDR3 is CASSLFGRTLAKNIQYF. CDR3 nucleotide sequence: TGTGCCAGCAGTTTATTTGGCCGTACCTTAGCCAAAAACATTCAGTACTTC.

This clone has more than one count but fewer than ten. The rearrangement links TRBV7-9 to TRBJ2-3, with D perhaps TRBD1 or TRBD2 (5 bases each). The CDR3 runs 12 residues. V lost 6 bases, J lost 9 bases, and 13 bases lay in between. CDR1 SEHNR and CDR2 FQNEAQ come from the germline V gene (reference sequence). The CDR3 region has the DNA TGTGCCAGCAGTTGGGACGGGCCGACGCAGTATTTT. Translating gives CASSWDGPTQYF.

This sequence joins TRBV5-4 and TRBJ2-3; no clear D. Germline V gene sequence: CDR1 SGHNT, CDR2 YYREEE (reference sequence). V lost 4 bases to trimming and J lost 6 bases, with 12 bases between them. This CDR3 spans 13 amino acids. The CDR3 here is CASSQVVTDTQYF. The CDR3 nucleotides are TGTGCCAGCAGCCAAGTAGTGACGGATACGCAGTATTTT.

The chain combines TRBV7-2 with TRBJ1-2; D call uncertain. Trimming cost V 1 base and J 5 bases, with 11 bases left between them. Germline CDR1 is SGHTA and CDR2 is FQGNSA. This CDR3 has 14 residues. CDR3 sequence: CASSLGLAGYGYTF. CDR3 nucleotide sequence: TGTGCCAGCAGCTTAGGTTTAGCCGGATATGGCTACACCTTC.